The 25 T cell receptor beta chains below come from one sample, sequenced in a study of T cell responses to AZD1222 COVID-19 vaccine. Using immunoSEQ multiplex PCR, the repertoire was profiled, and TCRdb retains in-frame clones only, with some absent. Altogether over 100,000 clones are present, more than 65% being singletons, with the ten largest covering about 9.5%. The sequencing used peripheral blood, collected on day 0 of AZD1222 vaccination. The receptor source for this set is an adult in good health.

This clone was seen ten or more times. This chain connects TRBV19 to TRBJ1-3; TRBD1 matches at 7 bases. V gave up 9 bases and J gave up 7 bases; unmatched junction bases: 12. The CDR3 consists of 14 residues. Per the germline V gene, CDR1 is LNHDA and CDR2 is SQIVND (reference sequence). For the CDR3, the DNA is TGTGCCAGGGAAGCAGGGGGGCAGAGGAACACCATATATTTT. It translates to CAREAGGQRNTIYF.

This clone appeared a few times. The genes are TRBV7-6 and TRBJ1-1; D is perhaps TRBD1 (5 bases). Trimming pared 4 bases from V and 3 bases from J, leaving 12 bases between. The CDR3 is 14 residues long. Germline values: CDR1 SGHVS, CDR2 FNYEAQ. The CDR3 protein is CASSSRVMDTEAFF. DNA of the CDR3: TGTGCCAGCAGCTCCAGGGTTATGGACACTGAAGCTTTCTTT. The whole variable domain, remainder taken from reference TRBV7-6 and TRBJ1-1, is GAGVSQSPRYKVTKRGQDVALRCDPISGHVSLYWYRQALGQGPEFLTYFNYEAQQDKSGLPNDRFSAERPEGSISTLTIQRTEQRDSAMYRCASSSRVMDTEAFFGQGTRLTVV.

This chain joins TRBV3-1 (or the pseudogene TRBV3-2) and TRBJ1-5; D is unresolved. CDR3 size: 13 residues. V dropped 3 bases and J dropped 6 bases, with 9 bases sitting between them. Germline V CDR1 and CDR2: LGHDT, YNNKEL (reference sequence). For the CDR3, the DNA is TGTGCCAGCAGCCAGGGCGGTGCTCAGCCCCAGCATTTT. It specifies CASSQGGAQPQHF.

This chain joins TRBV5-8 and TRBJ2-1; a possible D gene is TRBD2 (5 bases). The CDR3 has 14 residues. The germline V gene encodes CDR1 SGHTS and CDR2 YDEGEE. V was shortened by 6 bases and J by 7 bases, with 17 bases between the two germline ends. The CDR3 DNA sequence: TGTGCCAGCAACCGCTGGGCTAGCAGGAATGAGCAGTTCTTC. Residues: CASNRWASRNEQFF.

This clone was counted between two and nine times. The rearrangement joins TRBV4-2 to TRBJ2-7; no definite D call. CDR3 length: 14 residues. Germline CDR1 LGHNA, CDR2 YNFKEQ. Deletions cut 0 bases from V and 6 bases from J, with 12 bases between. The CDR3 DNA follows: TGTGCCAGCAGCCAAGATATGGTTCTGGCCGAGCAGTACTTC. Translating gives CASSQDMVLAEQYF.

V gene TRBV5-1 combines with J gene TRBJ2-3; D is undetermined. Germline CDR1 and CDR2: SGHRS and YFSETQ. The CDR3 spans 14 residues. The V end lost 4 bases, the J end lost 2 bases, and 11 bases lay between the germline ends. The CDR3 DNA reads as TGCGCCAGCAGCAAAGCGCCAGACACAGATACGCAGTATTTT. Encoded protein: CASSKAPDTDTQYF.

The chain joins TRBV18 to TRBJ1-5; perhaps TRBD1 as D (5 bases). The CDR3 spans 17 residues. V lost 4 bases and J lost 0, with 16 bases in between. In germline, CDR1 is KGHSH, CDR2 LQKENI. The CDR3 here is CASSQRGGYNSNQPQHF. The CDR3, as DNA: TGTGCCAGCTCACAGCGCGGGGGGTATAATAGCAATCAGCCCCAGCATTTT.

This rearrangement joins TRBV2 to TRBJ2-5; unclear D gene. Germline-derived CDR1 and CDR2 are SNHLY and FYNNEI. Trimming left V 5 bases short and J 3 bases short, with 1 base between. The CDR3 has 10 residues. This chain's CDR3 is CASSKETQYF. The CDR3 DNA reads TGTGCCAGCAGTAAAGAGACCCAGTACTTC.

The genes are TRBV7-8 and TRBJ2-7; a possible D gene is TRBD2 (6 bases). Germline loops: CDR1 SGHVS, CDR2 FQNEAQ. V lost 4 bases and J lost 2, with 12 bases in between. The CDR3 runs 14 residues. The CDR3 DNA follows: TGTGCCAGCAGCTCCCAGCCGGGGGCCTACGAGCAGTACTTC. The encoded protein is CASSSQPGAYEQYF.

This chain links TRBV14 with TRBJ2-1, with 7 bases fitting TRBD1. Germline loops: CDR1 SGHDN, CDR2 FVKESK. This CDR3 is built from 18 residues. V lost 3 bases to trimming and J lost 2 bases; unmatched junction nucleotides: 13. CDR3 sequence: CASSHQTRGRGTYNEQFF. In nucleotides, the CDR3 is TGTGCCAGCAGCCACCAAACCCGGGGCAGGGGGACCTACAATGAGCAGTTCTTC.

The chain recombines TRBV3-1 (or the pseudogene TRBV3-2) with TRBJ2-5; no clear D gene. Trimming removed 5 bases at V and 5 bases at J, with 12 bases between. Germline values: CDR1 LGHDT, CDR2 YNNKEL (reference sequence). The CDR3 covers 13 residues. The CDR3 DNA reads as TGTGCCAGCAGCGTCATGGGTTCGGAGACCCAGTACTTC. As protein: CASSVMGSETQYF.

Note on this clone: An end of the junction does not agree with germline; a read error may underlie this. CDR3 DNA: TGTGCCAGCAGTTACGACAGGGGGTCCTCCGAGCAGTACTTC. This encodes CASSYDRGSSEQYF. This chain uses TRBV6-5 with TRBJ2-7; 9 bases line up with TRBD1. The CDR3 spans 14 residues. Per the germline V gene, CDR1 is MNHEY and CDR2 is SVGAGI.

The rearrangement links TRBV23-1 to TRBJ1-2; D not resolved. TRBV23-1 is treated as an ORF (open reading frame) with a function not yet certain. CDR3 length: 10 amino acids. V lost 6 bases and J lost 7, with 6 bases in between. CDR3 sequence (DNA): TGCGCCAGCAGCTACAGTGGCTACACCTTC. Protein product: CASSYSGYTF.

This rearrangement joins TRBV10-3 to TRBJ1-2; TRBD1 matches 9 bases. CDR3 length: 16 amino acids. V lost 3 bases, J lost 2 bases, and 7 bases stayed unmatched. The germline V gene encodes CDR1 ENHRY and CDR2 SYGVKD. For the CDR3, the DNA is TGTGCCATCAGTGATAAGGGACAGGGTTTGAACTATGGCTACACCTTC. Translated, it gives CAISDKGQGLNYGYTF.

V and J are TRBV29-1 and TRBJ1-1; 7 bases are a match to TRBD1. Trimming took 0 bases from V and 8 from J; bases not matched to a gene: 3. This CDR3 is built from 12 residues. The V gene's germline CDR1 is SQVTM and CDR2 ANQGSEA. This CDR3 is CSVEEAGGEAFF. The CDR3 nucleotides are TGCAGCGTTGAAGAGGCAGGGGGAGAAGCTTTCTTT.

This chain joins TRBV30 and TRBJ1-1; 7 bases map to TRBD1. V was clipped by 0 bases and J by 9 bases; unmatched bases: 1. Germline CDR1 reads GTSNPN; CDR2 reads SVGIG (reference sequence). This CDR3 spans 11 amino acids. The CDR3 here is CAWSVQGKAFF. In nucleotides, the CDR3 is TGTGCCTGGAGTGTACAGGGGAAAGCTTTCTTT. Supplemented by reference TRBV30 and TRBJ1-1, the full variable domain reads SQTIHQWPATLVQPVGSPLSLECTVEGTSNPNLYWYRQAAGRGLQLLFYSVGIGQISSEVPQNLSASRPQDRQFILSSKKLLLSDSGFYLCAWSVQGKAFFGQGTRLTVV.

This chain joins TRBV7-2 and TRBJ1-1, with a weak D call TRBD1 (6 bases). Germline V gene data show CDR1 as SGHTA and CDR2 as FQGNSA. This CDR3 region has 15 residues. The V gene lost 2 bases and the J gene lost 5 bases, with 15 bases spanning the gap. In nucleotides, the CDR3 is TGTGCCAGCAGCTTATTCACAGGGCCCTCGACTGAAGCTTTCTTT. It yields the protein CASSLFTGPSTEAFF.

V gene TRBV7-8 combines with J gene TRBJ2-7, with unresolved D. Germline values: CDR1 SGHVS, CDR2 FQNEAQ. The CDR3 totals 17 residues. Deletions cut 1 base from V and 0 bases from J, with 16 bases between. Here the CDR3 DNA reads TGTGCCAGCAGCTTAGGGCTATTCATGACCGGCTCCTACGAGCAGTACTTC. The encoded protein is CASSLGLFMTGSYEQYF.

The chain is built from TRBV29-1 and TRBJ2-7; unclear D gene. CDR1 and CDR2 from the germline V gene are SQVTM and ANQGSEA. The CDR3 is 13 amino acids. The V gene lost 4 bases and the J gene lost 5 bases, with 15 bases spanning the gap. CDR3 in DNA: TGCAGCGTTGGCAAAGCCCAAGTCAACGAGCAGTACTTC. Translation: CSVGKAQVNEQYF.

This clone was detected only once. This chain uses TRBV18 with TRBJ2-7; no firm D call. Trimming pared 2 bases from V and 1 base from J, leaving 15 bases between. The CDR3 runs 16 residues. Germline V gene data show CDR1 as KGHSH and CDR2 as LQKENI. This chain's CDR3 is CASSPVGTVQSYEQYF. DNA of the CDR3: TGTGCCAGCTCACCAGTTGGAACAGTCCAGTCCTACGAGCAGTACTTC.

This clone has just one count. This chain joins TRBV7-2 and TRBJ2-1; TRBD2 is a possible D gene (5 bases). The CDR3 spans 14 residues. V shed 7 bases and J shed 0 bases, with 10 bases lying between them. Germline loops: CDR1 SGHTA, CDR2 FQGNSA. CDR3 region: CASTTGYSYNEQFF. The CDR3, as DNA: TGTGCCAGCACCACGGGGTACTCCTACAATGAGCAGTTCTTC.

The chain uses TRBV27 and TRBJ1-3; D remains unclear. Germline CDR1 and CDR2: MNHEY and SMNVEV (reference sequence). V lost 5 bases and J 4 bases, leaving 15 bases between the germline ends. The CDR3 covers 15 residues. For the CDR3, the DNA is TGTGCCAGCAGTCTGCGTTATCTTGGAGGAAACACCATATATTTT. The encoded protein is CASSLRYLGGNTIYF.

The CDR3 region is CASSLGGNTGELFF. Here the CDR3 DNA reads TGTGCCAGCAGCTTAGGGGGGAACACCGGGGAGCTGTTTTTT. The chain is built from TRBV5-4 and TRBJ2-2; D perhaps matches TRBD1 (6 bases). Trimming took 2 bases from V and 1 from J, leaving 6 bases between them. The CDR3 is made up of 14 amino acids. CDR1 is SGHNT, CDR2 YYREEE, per germline (reference sequence).

This clone was detected only a few times. The DNA of the CDR3 is TGTGCCAGCTCACCATCTAAACAGGGCCCTGGGGGCTACACCTTC. Amino acid sequence: CASSPSKQGPGGYTF. The chain combines TRBV18 with TRBJ1-2; tentative D call: TRBD1 (6 bases). The CDR3 extends over 15 amino acids. V was trimmed by 2 bases and J by 8 bases, leaving 18 bases between them. CDR1 is KGHSH and CDR2 is LQKENI in the germline V gene.

At least ten counts were recorded for this clone. This chain connects TRBV19 to TRBJ2-7; D perhaps matches TRBD2 (6 bases). Per the germline V gene, CDR1 is LNHDA and CDR2 is SQIVND (reference sequence). The V and J ends lost 7 bases and 6 bases respectively, with 22 bases between them. This CDR3 region has 15 residues. CDR3 sequence: CASTPSYGRQIEQYF. CDR3 in DNA: TGTGCCAGTACCCCTTCCTACGGGAGACAAATCGAGCAGTACTTC.